The present TCR beta chain was sequenced within a study of identical twins. Overall study findings and caveats: Modelling approaches yielded underestimates of out-of-frame TCR alpha sharing between monozygotic twins. Carriage of fewer insertions was seen in abundant cord blood beta clonotypes, whereas memory repertoires showed none.

In the case of this clonotype: Its antigen is unidentified.

V shed 1 base and J 4 bases; nucleotides not matched to a gene: 14. Germline-derived CDR1 and CDR2 are LGHNA and YNFKEQ. This CDR3 region has 20 residues. Template switching added a universal primer site; cDNA carried unique molecular identifiers. TCRdb re-analysed the 5' RACE reads in MiXCR, keeping a single row per CDR3 protein. The data contain under 1 million distinct CDR3 sequences, roughly an eighth of them singletons. These data also featured in a second study, about yellow fever vaccine responses in identical twins. That report adds: Among the twins, the vaccine T cell response reportedly seemed partly convergent and partly personalized.

Sequencing input: PBMCs. J is TRBJ2-6 and V is TRBV4-2, with 9 bases aligning to TRBD1. The source is a woman younger than 35 in good health. For the CDR3, the DNA is TGTGCCAGCAGCCAAGTCCTCGGGGACAGGGAGGTTTCAGGGGCCAACGTCCTGACTTTC. It encodes CASSQVLGDREVSGANVLTF.